What follows is one TCR beta chain and its context. Its antigen is unknown. No base quality information exists; no much larger clone differs at one position. Each donor gave one peripheral blood draw, averaging approximately 110 mL, which was collected into heparinised tubes. Naive, central memory, regulatory and stem cell-like memory CD4+ T cells were sorted on a BD FACSAria II using a panel including CD45RO, CCR7, CD25, CD127, CD95 and CD27. A purity above 95% was achieved for all sorted populations. PBMCs were isolated immediately by Lymphoprep density gradient centrifugation and stained directly without culture. So that batch effects would be minimized, each experiment stained and sorted samples in pairs, pairing one healthy donor with one patient. From the cysteine through the phenylalanine, the CDR3 covers 15 amino acids. This entry keeps only the CDR3 DNA: 45 bases, framed from base 1. CDR1 SGHTA and CDR2 FQGNSA were looked up in the germline V gene. The junction carries 17 bases between V and J, which are trimmed by 7 bases and 2 bases respectively.

The data were obtained in a study of beta chain features in type 1 diabetes (dated by TCRdb to 2017 to 2018). Describing the broader study: Mean age, gender distribution, total cell number and subset yield were not different between patients and healthy donors. A total of 90 million to 130 million sorted cells were examined across all samples, and a strong correlation was observed between cell number per subset and RNA yield. In the study, recently diagnosed type 1 diabetes patients and matched healthy donors were compared on the TCRB repertoires of their sorted circulating CD4+ T cell subsets. Whereas all 30 or so donors provided naive and central memory subsets, regulatory and stem cell-like memory subsets were isolated from just 8 patients and roughly eight healthy donors. The paper as a whole reports these results and caveats: A moderate but significant shortening of TCRB CDR3 length was observed in type 1 diabetes patients in all four CD4+ subsets. Because the HLA sub-analyses included only small numbers of individuals, any influence of HLA type on TCRB rearrangement was left unresolved. PCR might favor shorter templates, but patient and control samples were amplified and corrected together, so any skew would affect both groups equally. Naive, central memory and regulatory TCRB repertoires appeared to be more similar among patients than among healthy donors. Patients with type 1 diabetes made fewer insertions and deleted more nucleotides at VDJ recombination sites, implying thymic rearrangement abnormalities. Because cDNA was sequenced instead of genomic DNA, highly expressing activated cells could be over-represented, though the groups showed no difference in activation or CD3 levels.

All of the isolated RNA was reverse transcribed with the High Capacity cDNA Reverse Transcription Kit, so expressed TCRB transcripts were sequenced. Deep immunoSEQ sequencing was applied to naive, central memory and regulatory T cell samples, giving an average of around 4 million total reads per sample. After sorted cells were lysed in RLT buffer, RNA was extracted with DNase-treated RNeasy Micro or Mini kits, with the choice depending on cell number. Each cell subset was processed separately to prevent cross-contamination, with patient and healthy donor samples processed together. The immunoSEQ multiplex PCR was used to amplify TCRB sequences from cDNA, yielding 87-bp fragments that span the CDR3 region. The amplicons were sequenced using the Illumina HiSeq platform. In the authors' own workflow: Synthetic template baselines were used to correct PCR bias computationally, reads within Hamming distance 2 were collapsed, and singletons that could not be merged were discarded. Reads were aligned against IMGT so that V, D and J genes, CDR3 length and insertions or deletions at six rearrangement sites could be assigned. Within each subset, clonotype counts were normalized to sorted cell number, and only after that were true diversity and Gini coefficients computed with the tcR R package. The overlap coefficient, calculated on TCRB nucleotide sequences, was used to measure repertoire sharing. Out-of-frame TCRB sequences from naive cells were analyzed to stand in for the pre-selection repertoire. Here the immuneACCESS table is served through TCRdb, limited to in-frame sequences with V and J called. Missing clones are a known gap in these copies; in checked studies unresolved V genes cover under half, and the rest lacks a known reason. V and J calls and clone size follow that table, whereas D and trimming were derived from the DNA. This sample comprises hundreds of thousands of clones, approximately 15% of them detected only once. Approximately 0.038% of the sample lies in the top ten.

Sequenced: naive CD4+ T cells from blood. The sample's cell subset or site, from its label and the paper: true naive CD4+ T cells. In this chain, TRBV7-2 is recombined with TRBJ1-1; the D segment could be TRBD1, given 5 matching bases. This receptor was identified in a man younger than 40 in good health. CDR3 reads: CASTEDLGGNTEAFF. The nucleotides read TGTGCCAGCACCGAAGACCTCGGGGGTAACACTGAAGCTTTCTTT.